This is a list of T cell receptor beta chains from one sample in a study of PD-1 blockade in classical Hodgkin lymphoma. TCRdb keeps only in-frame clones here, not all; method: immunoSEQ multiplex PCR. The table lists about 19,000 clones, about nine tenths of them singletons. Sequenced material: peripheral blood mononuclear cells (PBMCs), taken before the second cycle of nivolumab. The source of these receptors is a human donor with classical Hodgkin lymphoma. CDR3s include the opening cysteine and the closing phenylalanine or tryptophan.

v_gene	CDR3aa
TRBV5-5	CASSLSVVFSEQFF
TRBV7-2	CASSSTGVEAFF
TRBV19	CASSAKNSPLHF
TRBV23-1	CASSQSIREGSNTEAFF
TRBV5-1	CASSLGGPGNTIYF
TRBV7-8	CASSLAWTQHYGYTF
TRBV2	CASSRRQGRDQPQHF
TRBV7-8	CASNKWRGGTRGANVLTF
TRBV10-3	CAISESNLLSQKGYF
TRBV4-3	CASSQDRNGQGGHGYTF
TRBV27	CASSTSGGLMSQYF
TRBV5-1	CASSLAAGRYEQYF
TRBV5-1	CASSTSGPYEQYF